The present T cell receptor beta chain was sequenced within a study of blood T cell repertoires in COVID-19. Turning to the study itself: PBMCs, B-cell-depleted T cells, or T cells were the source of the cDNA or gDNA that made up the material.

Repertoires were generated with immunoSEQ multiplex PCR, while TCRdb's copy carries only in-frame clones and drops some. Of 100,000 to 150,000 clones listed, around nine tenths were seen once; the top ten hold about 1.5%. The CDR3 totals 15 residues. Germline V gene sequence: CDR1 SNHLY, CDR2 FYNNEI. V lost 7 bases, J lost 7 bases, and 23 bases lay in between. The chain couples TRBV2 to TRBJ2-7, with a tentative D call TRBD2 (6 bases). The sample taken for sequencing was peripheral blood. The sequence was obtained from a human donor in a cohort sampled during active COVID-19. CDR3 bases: TGTGCCAGCATTCCTGAAGCGGGCCTCCCTTTAGAGCAGTACTTC. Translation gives CASIPEAGLPLEQYF.